The clone carrying this T cell receptor (beta chain) came up many times. Antigen specificity is unknown. Germline CDR1 SGHAT, CDR2 FQDESV (reference sequence). V shed 2 bases and J shed 4 bases, with 11 bases lying between them. The CDR3 extends over 14 amino acids. The TCR library protocol was used to attach unique molecular identifiers. These identifiers were attached to individual cDNA molecules. TCRdb ran MiXCR on the 5' RACE reads and lists one entry per CDR3 protein. The repertoire consists of tens of thousands of distinct CDR3 sequences, with more than 6% occurring once and the leading ten covering just over 4%. These data are taken from a study of early T cells in non-severe SARS-CoV-2 infection. Study at large: It was bulk RNA from unsorted whole blood that was sequenced, and the chains were unpaired. The study, taken as a whole, reports: VDJdb matching skewed toward anti-spike CD8 responses, missing private and CD4 specificities.

This sequence joins TRBV11-1 and TRBJ1-2; the D is unclear. Sequenced sample: whole blood. The clonotype was recovered from an adult who was a healthcare worker with PCR-confirmed SARS-CoV-2 infection or an uninfected control (not recorded which). CDR3 DNA sequence: TGTGCCAGCAGCTTATCGGCAGGTGCCTATGGCTACACCTTC. It specifies CASSLSAGAYGYTF.